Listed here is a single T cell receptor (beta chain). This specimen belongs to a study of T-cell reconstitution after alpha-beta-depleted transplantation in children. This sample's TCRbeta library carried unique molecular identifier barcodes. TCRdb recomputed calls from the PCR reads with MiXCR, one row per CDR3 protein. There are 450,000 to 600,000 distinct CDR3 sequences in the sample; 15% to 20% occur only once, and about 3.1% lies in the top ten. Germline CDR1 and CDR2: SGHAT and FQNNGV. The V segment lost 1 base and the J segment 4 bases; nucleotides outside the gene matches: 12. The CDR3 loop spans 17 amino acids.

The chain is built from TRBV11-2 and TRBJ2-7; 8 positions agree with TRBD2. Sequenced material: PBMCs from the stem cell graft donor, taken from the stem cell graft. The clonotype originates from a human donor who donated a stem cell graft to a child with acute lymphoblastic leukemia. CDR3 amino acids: CASSLGQAGRGVYEQYF. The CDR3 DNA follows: TGTGCCAGCAGCTTAGGCCAGGCCGGGAGGGGGGTTTACGAGCAGTACTTC.